This T cell receptor (beta chain) appears in the sequencing data of a study of spatial heterogeneity in lung cancer. Germline CDR1 reads SGHDN; CDR2 reads FVKESK. CDR3 length: 13 residues. V was cut by 1 base and J by 7 bases, with 7 bases left in between. This clonotype showed up many times. TCRdb reanalysed the 5' RACE reads using MiXCR and keeps one entry per CDR3 protein. The repertoire holds under 150,000 distinct CDR3 sequences, with less than 15% as singletons. Stated time point: blood at routine non-recurrence follow-up after resection. Material for sequencing was whole RNA from tumor, nontumor lung or frozen PBMC, left unsorted.

This sequence was found in a male donor with early-stage non-small cell lung cancer. The rearrangement joins TRBV14 to TRBJ1-4; D gene uncertain. Sample: PBMCs, taken at follow-up. CDR3: CASSQVLFEKLFF. CDR3 in DNA: TGTGCCAGCAGCCAAGTTCTTTTTGAAAAACTGTTTTTT.